The 19 T cell receptor beta chains below were found in one sample sequenced in a study of CD8 T cells in Susac syndrome. Random hexamers were used to reverse transcribe roughly 0.5 to 1 ug of RNA. TCRdb analysed the immunoSEQ multiplex PCR reads with MiXCR anew, one entry per CDR3 protein. The table lists just over 300,000 distinct CDR3 sequences, 92% of them singletons. Sequenced material: CD4+ T cells from PBMCs. The receptors here all came from a human donor with multiple sclerosis.

CDR3 residues: CASSQGVQGYEQYF. As DNA, the CDR3 is TGCGCCAGCAGCCAAGGGGTCCAGGGCTACGAGCAGTACTTC. The rearrangement links TRBV4-1 to TRBJ2-7; TRBD1 might be the D (5 bases). The V gene's germline CDR1 is MGHRA and CDR2 YSYEKL. The V and J ends lost 1 base and 3 bases respectively, with 10 bases between them. This CDR3 is built from 14 residues.

V and J are TRBV4-1 and TRBJ2-1, with TRBD2 matching over 9 bases. In germline, CDR1 is MGHRA, CDR2 YSYEKL. V was clipped by 2 bases and J by 7 bases; unmatched bases: 9. This CDR3 comprises 16 residues. The CDR3 reads CASSQTGTSIRNEQFF. Written as DNA, the CDR3 is TGCGCCAGCAGCCAAACCGGGACTAGCATTAGGAATGAGCAGTTCTTC.

This chain links TRBV19 with TRBJ1-1, with TRBD1 matching over 7 bases. V trimming: 3 bases; J trimming: 4 bases; junction bases outside the gene matches: 2. The germline V gene has CDR1 LNHDA and CDR2 SQIVND (reference sequence). This CDR3 has 13 amino acids. The CDR3 protein is CASSIDRVTEAFF. Written as DNA, the CDR3 is TGTGCCAGTAGTATTGACAGGGTCACTGAAGCTTTCTTT.

The gene calls are TRBV4-1 and TRBJ2-3; D uncertain. The V gene's germline CDR1 is MGHRA and CDR2 YSYEKL. This CDR3 region has 16 residues. Trimming took off 0 bases at V and 4 bases at J, with 14 bases between the two ends. This CDR3 reads CASSQERSVGSDTQYF. The CDR3 region has the DNA TGCGCCAGCAGCCAAGAAAGGAGCGTGGGGTCAGATACGCAGTATTTT.

CDR3 loop: CASSYSRIGASGSQFF. For the CDR3, the DNA is TGTGCCAGCAGTTACTCTCGAATCGGGGCTAGCGGGTCGCAGTTCTTC. The chain has TRBV6-5 and TRBJ2-1; 8 positions agree with TRBD2. The J segment lost 12 bases and the V segment lost 0 bases, leaving 13 bases of the junction unmatched. Germline V gives CDR1 MNHEY, CDR2 SVGAGI. This CDR3 contains 16 residues.

This chain joins TRBV13 and TRBJ2-1; perhaps TRBD2 as D (6 bases). Germline lookup yields CDR1 PRHDT and CDR2 FYEKMQ (reference sequence). Trimming left V 6 bases short and J 9 bases short, with 18 bases between. This CDR3 has 14 residues. CDR3 region: CASSRSTGVSEQFF. The DNA of the CDR3 is TGTGCCAGCAGTCGTTCTACGGGGGTAAGTGAGCAGTTCTTC.

The rearrangement joins TRBV29-1 to TRBJ2-4; 15 bases match TRBD2. This CDR3 region has 20 residues. Germline CDR1 SQVTM, CDR2 ANQGSEA. The V gene end was trimmed by 1 base and the J gene end by 0 bases; junction bases not matched to a gene: 10. CDR3 in DNA: TGCAGCGTTGAAGGGGGGACTAGCGGGGGGACCCACCTAGCCAAAAACATTCAGTACTTC. As protein: CSVEGGTSGGTHLAKNIQYF.

About this clonotype: An end of the junction differs from the germline gene, which may be a read error. V is TRBV5-1 and J is TRBJ2-6; no definite D call. The germline V gene has CDR1 SGHRS and CDR2 YFSETQ. There are 15 residues in the CDR3. DNA of the CDR3: TGTGCCAGCAGCTTGGTGGGTTCTGGGGCCAACGTCCTGACTTTC. Protein product: CASSLVGSGANVLTF.

This chain joins TRBV6-2 or TRBV6-3 and TRBJ2-3; 9 nucleotides agree with TRBD2. Trimming at V came to 4 bases and at J to 6 bases, leaving 11 bases not matched to a gene. CDR1 MNHEY and CDR2 SVGEGT come from the germline V gene. This CDR3 contains 16 residues. CDR3 sequence (DNA): TGTGCCAGCAGTTCATCCGGGACTAGCAAATCGGATACGCAGTATTTT. Its protein is CASSSSGTSKSDTQYF.

The chain has TRBV7-2 and TRBJ2-7, with 8 bases matching TRBD2. Germline V gene lookup returns CDR1 SGHTA and CDR2 FQGNSA. This CDR3 has 16 residues. V was pared by 5 bases and J by 5 bases, with 14 bases of the junction left unmatched. The CDR3, as DNA: TGTGCCAGCAGCCCCCGCTACGGCGGGGGGCGCGACGAGCAGTACTTC. This sequence encodes CASSPRYGGGRDEQYF.

This rearrangement joins TRBV7-2 to TRBJ2-5; 8 bases map to TRBD1. This CDR3 region has 15 residues. The germline gives CDR1 SGHTA, CDR2 FQGNSA. Trimming took 4 bases from V and 5 from J; bases not matched to a gene: 9. This chain's CDR3 is CASSSARGRVETQYF. CDR3 nucleotides: TGTGCCAGCAGCTCGGCCAGGGGGCGGGTGGAGACCCAGTACTTC.

This chain links TRBV30 with TRBJ2-5, with 9 bases identical to TRBD2. V was pared by 4 bases and J by 1 base, with 4 bases of the junction left unmatched. Per germline, CDR1 GTSNPN and CDR2 SVGIG (reference sequence). The CDR3 contains 14 residues. This CDR3 reads CAWTRLAAQETQYF. The CDR3 nucleotides are TGTGCCTGGACTAGACTAGCGGCCCAAGAGACCCAGTACTTC.

This clonotype was found once. This rearrangement joins TRBV29-1 to TRBJ1-1; D is uncertain. V shed 7 bases and J shed 4 bases, with 22 bases lying between them. This CDR3 is built from 15 residues. CDR1 and CDR2 from the germline V gene are SQVTM and ANQGSEA. CDR3 protein: CSAEDAFTRVTEAFF. CDR3 bases: TGCAGCGCCGAAGATGCGTTTACTAGGGTCACTGAAGCTTTCTTT.

The rearrangement joins TRBV7-9 to TRBJ2-2; TRBD1 is a possible D gene (6 bases). In germline, CDR1 is SEHNR, CDR2 FQNEAQ (reference sequence). Trimming removed 5 bases at V and 2 bases at J, with 15 bases between. The CDR3 has 16 residues. The CDR3 DNA sequence: TGTGCCAGCAGCCCACCCGAGGGGGTTAACACCGGGGAGCTGTTTTTT. It yields the protein CASSPPEGVNTGELFF.

V gene TRBV5-1 combines with J gene TRBJ1-5; D gene ambiguous. The CDR3 runs to 14 residues. V lost 0 bases and J lost 7, with 11 bases in between. Germline assignment: CDR1 SGHRS and CDR2 YFSETQ. The CDR3, as DNA: TGCGCCAGCAGCTTGGAGGGTGGTCGCCAGCCCCAGCATTTT. Translated: CASSLEGGRQPQHF.

The chain recombines TRBV7-3 with TRBJ1-1, with a tentative D call TRBD1 (5 bases). Trimming removed 7 bases from V and 4 bases from J, with 10 bases in between. CDR3 length: 12 amino acids. Germline CDR1 SGHTA, CDR2 FQGTGA. The CDR3 nucleotides are TGTGCCAGCATGGGGGTTTTCACTGAAGCTTTCTTT. This translates into CASMGVFTEAFF.

The CDR3 sequence: CASSMDRAPETQYF. CDR3 bases: TGTGCCAGCAGCATGGACAGGGCCCCAGAGACCCAGTACTTC. V gene TRBV7-2 combines with J gene TRBJ2-5; 8 bases align to TRBD1. Germline V lookup: CDR1 SGHTA, CDR2 FQGNSA. Trimming at V came to 5 bases and at J to 4 bases, leaving 6 bases not matched to a gene. This CDR3 spans 14 amino acids.

The genes are TRBV3-1 and TRBJ2-3, with TRBD2 matching over 9 bases. V shed 4 bases and J 2 bases; nucleotides not matched to a gene: 10. The CDR3 is 17 residues long. Looked up from germline, CDR1 is LGHDT and CDR2 is YNNKEL (reference sequence). CDR3 amino acids: CASSPDVGTSNTDTQYF. Here the CDR3 DNA reads TGTGCCAGCAGCCCCGACGTCGGGACTAGCAACACAGATACGCAGTATTTT.

The chain combines TRBV5-1 with TRBJ1-2, with D tentatively TRBD1 (6 bases). The V gene lost 0 bases and the J gene lost 0 bases, with 12 bases spanning the gap. This CDR3 contains 16 residues. The germline gives CDR1 SGHRS, CDR2 YFSETQ. This chain's CDR3 is CASSLGQETSNYGYTF. The CDR3 DNA reads as TGCGCCAGCAGCTTGGGACAGGAAACTTCTAACTATGGCTACACCTTC.